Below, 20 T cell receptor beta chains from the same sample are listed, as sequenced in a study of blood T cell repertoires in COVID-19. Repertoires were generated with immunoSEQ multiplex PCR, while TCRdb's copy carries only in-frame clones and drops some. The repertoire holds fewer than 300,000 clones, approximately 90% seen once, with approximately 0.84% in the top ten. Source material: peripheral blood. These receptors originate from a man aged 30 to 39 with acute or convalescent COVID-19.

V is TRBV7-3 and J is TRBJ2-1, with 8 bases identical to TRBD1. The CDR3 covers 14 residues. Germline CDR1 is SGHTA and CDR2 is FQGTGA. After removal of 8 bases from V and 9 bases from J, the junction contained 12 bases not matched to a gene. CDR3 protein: CASRKQQGAGEQFF. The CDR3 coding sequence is TGTGCCAGCCGTAAACAGCAGGGGGCAGGTGAGCAGTTCTTC.

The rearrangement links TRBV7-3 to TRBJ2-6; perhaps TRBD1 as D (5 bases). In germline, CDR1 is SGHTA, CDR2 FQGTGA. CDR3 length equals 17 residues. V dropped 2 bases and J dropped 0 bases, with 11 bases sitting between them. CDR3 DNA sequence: TGTGCCAGCAGCTTAGCGCCCAGGGACTCTGGGGCCAACGTCCTGACTTTC. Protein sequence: CASSLAPRDSGANVLTF.

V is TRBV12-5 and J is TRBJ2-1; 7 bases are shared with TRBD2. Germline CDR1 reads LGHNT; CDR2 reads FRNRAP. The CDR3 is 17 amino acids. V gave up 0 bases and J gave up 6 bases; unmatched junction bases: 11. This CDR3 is CASGLVVMIGGVNEQFF. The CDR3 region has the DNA TGTGCTAGTGGTTTGGTAGTCATGATTGGGGGGGTCAATGAGCAGTTCTTC.

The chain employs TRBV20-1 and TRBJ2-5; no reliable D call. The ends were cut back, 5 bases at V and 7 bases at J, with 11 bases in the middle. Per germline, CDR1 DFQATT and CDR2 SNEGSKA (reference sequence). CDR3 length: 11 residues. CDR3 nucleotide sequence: TGCAGTGCTCCCTACCTTGGGACCCAGTACTTC. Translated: CSAPYLGTQYF.

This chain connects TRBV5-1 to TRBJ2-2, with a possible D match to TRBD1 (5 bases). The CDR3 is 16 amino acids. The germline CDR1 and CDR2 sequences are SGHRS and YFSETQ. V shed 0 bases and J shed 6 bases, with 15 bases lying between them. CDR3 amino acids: CASSLGQGIAAGELFF. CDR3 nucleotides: TGCGCCAGCAGCTTGGGGCAGGGAATCGCCGCCGGGGAGCTGTTTTTT.

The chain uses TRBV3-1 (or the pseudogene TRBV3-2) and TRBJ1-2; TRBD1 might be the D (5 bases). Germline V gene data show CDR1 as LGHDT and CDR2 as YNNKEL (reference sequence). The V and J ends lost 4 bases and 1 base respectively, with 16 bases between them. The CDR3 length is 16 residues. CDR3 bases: TGTGCCAGCAGCCCCCGGGCAGGGAAAAGTAACTATGGCTACACCTTC. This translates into CASSPRAGKSNYGYTF.

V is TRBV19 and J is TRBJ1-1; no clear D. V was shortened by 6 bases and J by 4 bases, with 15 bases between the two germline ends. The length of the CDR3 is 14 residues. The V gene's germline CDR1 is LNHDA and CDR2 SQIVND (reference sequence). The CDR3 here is CASRYWGEGTEAFF. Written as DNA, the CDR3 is TGTGCCAGTAGATACTGGGGAGAGGGCACTGAAGCTTTCTTT.

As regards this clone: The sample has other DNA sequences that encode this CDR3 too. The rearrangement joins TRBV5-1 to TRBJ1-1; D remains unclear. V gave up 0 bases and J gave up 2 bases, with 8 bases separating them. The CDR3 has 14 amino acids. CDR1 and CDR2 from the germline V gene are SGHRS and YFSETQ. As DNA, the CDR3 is TGCGCCAGCAGCTTGGACACCTCAAACACTGAAGCTTTCTTT. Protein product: CASSLDTSNTEAFF.

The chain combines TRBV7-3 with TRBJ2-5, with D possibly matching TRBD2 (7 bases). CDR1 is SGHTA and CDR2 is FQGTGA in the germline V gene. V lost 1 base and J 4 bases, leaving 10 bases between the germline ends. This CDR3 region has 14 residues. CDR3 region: CASSLKGGGETQYF. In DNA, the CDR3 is TGTGCCAGCAGCTTAAAGGGAGGGGGAGAGACCCAGTACTTC.

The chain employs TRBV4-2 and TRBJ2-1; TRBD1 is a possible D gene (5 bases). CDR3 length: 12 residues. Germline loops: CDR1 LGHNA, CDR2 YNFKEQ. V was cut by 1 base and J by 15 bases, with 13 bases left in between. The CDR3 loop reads CASSQGVGRGFF. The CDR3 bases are TGTGCCAGCAGCCAAGGAGTCGGTAGGGGGTTCTTC.

The CDR3 bases are TGTGCCAGCAGCAGCTCCAGGGTAAGAGCTTTCTTT. Translating it yields CASSSSRVRAFF. The chain uses TRBV28 and TRBJ1-1; TRBD1 is a possible D gene (5 bases). Germline V gene data show CDR1 as MDHEN and CDR2 as SYDVKM. The CDR3 runs to 12 residues. The germline V and J ends were trimmed by 6 bases and 10 bases, with 15 bases remaining between them.

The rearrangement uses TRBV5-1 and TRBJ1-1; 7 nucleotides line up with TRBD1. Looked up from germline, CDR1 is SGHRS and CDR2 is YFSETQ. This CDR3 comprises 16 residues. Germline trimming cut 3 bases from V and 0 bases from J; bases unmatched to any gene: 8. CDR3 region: CASSSTGYQLNTEAFF. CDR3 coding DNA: TGCGCCAGCAGCTCGACAGGGTACCAATTGAACACTGAAGCTTTCTTT.

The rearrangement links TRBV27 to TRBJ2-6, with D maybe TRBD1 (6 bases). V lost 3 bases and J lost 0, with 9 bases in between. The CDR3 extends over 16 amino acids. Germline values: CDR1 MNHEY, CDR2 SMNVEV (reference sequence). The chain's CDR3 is CASSLTGSSGANVLTF. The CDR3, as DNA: TGTGCCAGCAGTTTGACAGGTAGCTCTGGGGCCAACGTCCTGACTTTC.

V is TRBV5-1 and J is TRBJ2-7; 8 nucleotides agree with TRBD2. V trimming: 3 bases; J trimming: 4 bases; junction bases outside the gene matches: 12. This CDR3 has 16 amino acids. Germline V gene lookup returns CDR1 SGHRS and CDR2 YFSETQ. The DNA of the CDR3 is TGCGCCAGCAGCTCCCTTGGGGCGGGAGGACGGTACGAGCAGTACTTC. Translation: CASSSLGAGGRYEQYF.

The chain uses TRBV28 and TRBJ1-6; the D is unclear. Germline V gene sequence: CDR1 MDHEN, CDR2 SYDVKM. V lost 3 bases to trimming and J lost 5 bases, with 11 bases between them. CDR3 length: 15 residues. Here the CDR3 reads CASSFVQRDNSPLHF. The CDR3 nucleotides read TGTGCCAGCAGTTTTGTTCAGAGGGATAATTCACCCCTCCACTTT.

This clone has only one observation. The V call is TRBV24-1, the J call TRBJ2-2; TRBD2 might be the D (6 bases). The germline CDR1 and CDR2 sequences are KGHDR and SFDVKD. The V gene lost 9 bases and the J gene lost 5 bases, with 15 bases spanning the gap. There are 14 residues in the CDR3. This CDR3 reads CATAADGGTGELFF. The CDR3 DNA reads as TGTGCCACCGCAGCGGATGGAGGGACCGGGGAGCTGTTTTTT.

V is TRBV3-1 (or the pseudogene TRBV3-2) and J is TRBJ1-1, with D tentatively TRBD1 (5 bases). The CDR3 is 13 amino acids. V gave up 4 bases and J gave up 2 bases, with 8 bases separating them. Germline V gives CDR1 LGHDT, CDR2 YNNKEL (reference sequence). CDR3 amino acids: CASSPQVNTEAFF. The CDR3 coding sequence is TGTGCCAGCAGCCCACAGGTTAACACTGAAGCTTTCTTT.

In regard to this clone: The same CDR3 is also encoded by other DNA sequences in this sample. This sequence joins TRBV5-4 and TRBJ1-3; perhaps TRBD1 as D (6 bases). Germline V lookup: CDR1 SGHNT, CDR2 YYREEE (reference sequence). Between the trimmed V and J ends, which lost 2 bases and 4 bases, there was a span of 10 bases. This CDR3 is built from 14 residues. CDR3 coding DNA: TGTGCCAGCAGCTTACAGGGTTCAGGAAACACCATATATTTT. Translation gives CASSLQGSGNTIYF.

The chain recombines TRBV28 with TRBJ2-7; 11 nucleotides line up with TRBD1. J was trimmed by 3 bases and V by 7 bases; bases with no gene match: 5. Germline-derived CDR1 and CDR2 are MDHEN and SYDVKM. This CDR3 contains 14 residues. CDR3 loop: CASITGTGGYEQYF. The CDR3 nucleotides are TGTGCCAGCATCACCGGGACAGGGGGCTACGAGCAGTACTTC.

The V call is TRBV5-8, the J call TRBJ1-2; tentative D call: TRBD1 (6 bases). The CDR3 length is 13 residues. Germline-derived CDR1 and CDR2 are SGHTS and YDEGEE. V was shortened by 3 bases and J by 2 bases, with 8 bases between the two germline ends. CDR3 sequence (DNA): TGTGCCAGCAGCTCCCAGGGGAACTATGGCTACACCTTC. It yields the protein CASSSQGNYGYTF.